The 3 T cell receptor beta chains listed next were all sequenced from one sample in a study of blood T cells in healthy people across ages. Together with a sample-barcoded 5' primer, a J-beta primer mix was included in a second PCR lasting roughly 6 to 12 cycles. A single record per CDR3 protein comes from TCRdb applying MiXCR to the 5' RACE reads. Among approximately 780,000 distinct CDR3 sequences listed, roughly 25% were seen once. This sample was also put to use in a study of T cells of mothers and their children.

Sequencing was done on a sample of blood. These receptors came from a boy aged 10-17 years in good health.

This clonotype was found many times. This chain uses TRBV5-1 with TRBJ2-5, with 8 bases that match TRBD1. CDR1 is SGHRS, CDR2 YFSETQ, per germline. This CDR3 comprises 14 residues. With 4 bases clipped from V and 5 bases from J, the junction kept 7 bases outside the gene matches. The CDR3 sequence is CASSGGRGPETQYF. CDR3 bases: TGCGCCAGCAGCGGGGGCAGGGGGCCGGAGACCCAGTACTTC.

The genes are TRBV5-1 and TRBJ2-4; 13 bases align to TRBD2. The CDR3 has 15 amino acids. V lost 4 bases, J lost 7 bases, and 5 bases stayed unmatched. Germline CDR1 reads SGHRS; CDR2 reads YFSETQ. CDR3 DNA sequence: TGCGCCAGCAGCACCACGGGACTAGCGGGGAACATTCAGTACTTC. This encodes CASSTTGLAGNIQYF. Full variable domain (outside the CDR3, taken from reference TRBV5-1 and TRBJ2-4): KAGVTQTPRYLIKTRGQQVTLSCSPISGHRSVSWYQQTPGQGLQFLFEYFSETQRNKGNFPGRFSGRQFSNSRSEMNVSTLELGDSALYLCASSTTGLAGNIQYFGAGTRLSVL.

This clonotype was detected only a few times. The chain employs TRBV27 and TRBJ2-7; TRBD1 is a possible D gene (6 bases). Trimming took 3 bases from V and 5 from J, leaving 11 bases between them. The CDR3 extends over 13 amino acids. Per the germline V gene, CDR1 is MNHEY and CDR2 is SMNVEV (reference sequence). Here the CDR3 DNA reads TGTGCCAGCAGTTTCAGGGGTGTGGACGAGCAGTACTTC. Amino acids: CASSFRGVDEQYF.